This T cell receptor (beta chain) stems from a study of OX40 agonist ivuxolimab in advanced cancers. Study as a whole: Of the participants, approximately 40% had some prior anti-PD-1, anti-PD-L1 or anti-CTLA-4 therapy, which was allowed. Partial responses, seen in three patients, involved one hepatocellular carcinoma and two cutaneous melanomas.

Germline V gives CDR1 SQVTM, CDR2 ANQGSEA. V lost 1 base to trimming and J lost 3 bases; unmatched junction nucleotides: 3. The CDR3 extends over 14 amino acids. Sampled blood was obtained at baseline, cycle 4 day 1, and cycle 7 day 1. Generated by immunoSEQ multiplex PCR, the TCRdb table keeps only in-frame clones and is missing some. Among 31,000 or so clones listed, 81% were seen once. Here the sequenced sample was CD4+ or CD8+ T cells sorted from blood, taken in a trial of the OX40 agonist ivuxolimab. V is TRBV29-1 and J is TRBJ2-3, with 8 bases aligning to TRBD2. The sequence derives from an adult with an advanced solid tumor such as melanoma, head and neck, liver or kidney cancer. CDR3 nucleotide sequence: TGCAGCGTTGAAGTGGCGGGAGGAACAGATACGCAGTATTTT. It codes for CSVEVAGGTDTQYF.